This passage covers 20 T cell receptor beta chains from one sample sequenced in a study of T cells after somatic rescue of genetic block. TCRdb's copy holds only in-frame clones and misses some; the assay was immunoSEQ multiplex PCR. The repertoire holds 110,000 or so clones, with over 80% as singletons. The specimen was peripheral blood mononuclear cells (PBMCs). Receptors were obtained from a young woman.

The gene calls are TRBV2 and TRBJ2-4, with D maybe TRBD1 (5 bases). There are 15 residues in the CDR3. In germline, CDR1 is SNHLY, CDR2 FYNNEI. Trimming removed 2 bases at V and 0 bases at J, with 8 bases between. DNA for the CDR3: TGTGCCAGCAGTGAATCAGGGATAGCCAAAAACATTCAGTACTTC. Translating gives CASSESGIAKNIQYF.

The chain couples TRBV30 to TRBJ2-6; no firm D call. V lost 2 bases to trimming and J lost 1 base, with 3 bases between them. There are 13 residues in the CDR3. CDR1 is GTSNPN and CDR2 is SVGIG in the germline V gene (reference sequence). CDR3: CAWSFSGANVLTF. The CDR3 nucleotides are TGTGCCTGGAGTTTTTCTGGGGCCAACGTCCTGACTTTC.

The CDR3 loop is CASSASGYGYTF. CDR3 bases: TGTGCCAGCAGTGCCTCAGGGTATGGCTACACCTTC. The chain employs TRBV27 and TRBJ1-2, with D possibly TRBD1 on 5 matching bases. V was cut by 5 bases and J by 5 bases, with 9 bases left in between. CDR3 size: 12 residues. Germline CDR1 MNHEY, CDR2 SMNVEV (reference sequence).

V gene TRBV7-6 combines with J gene TRBJ1-1; TRBD1 might be the D (5 bases). Trimming shortened V by 3 bases and J by 4 bases, and 9 bases separated the two germline ends. Per germline, CDR1 SGHVS and CDR2 FNYEAQ. The CDR3 loop spans 13 amino acids. CDR3 nucleotides: TGTGCCAGCAGCTTCTCAAGGGGCACTGAAGCTTTCTTT. Residues: CASSFSRGTEAFF. Full variable domain (missing parts from reference TRBV7-6 and TRBJ1-1): GAGVSQSPRYKVTKRGQDVALRCDPISGHVSLYWYRQALGQGPEFLTYFNYEAQQDKSGLPNDRFSAERPEGSISTLTIQRTEQRDSAMYRCASSFSRGTEAFFGQGTRLTVV.

This chain connects TRBV6-6 to TRBJ2-5, with a tentative D call TRBD2 (6 bases). V gave up 7 bases and J gave up 0 bases, with 15 bases separating them. The germline V gene encodes CDR1 MNHNY and CDR2 SVGAGI (reference sequence). This CDR3 region has 15 residues. CDR3 amino acids: CASNMDYQYQETQYF. In DNA form, the CDR3 reads TGTGCCAGCAATATGGACTACCAGTACCAAGAGACCCAGTACTTC.

The chain couples TRBV25-1 to TRBJ1-1; D is possibly TRBD1 (5 bases). Trimming removed 5 bases from V and 6 bases from J, with 16 bases in between. The CDR3 loop spans 14 amino acids. Germline V lookup: CDR1 MGHDK, CDR2 SYGVNS. The CDR3 protein is CASSHPGGTSEAFF. CDR3 DNA sequence: TGTGCCAGCAGTCACCCTGGGGGGACGTCTGAAGCTTTCTTT.

J is TRBJ1-5 and V is TRBV10-3, with D possibly being TRBD1 (5 bases). CDR1 is ENHRY, CDR2 SYGVKD, per germline. Trimming removed 5 bases from V and 5 bases from J, with 13 bases in between. CDR3 size: 14 residues. In DNA form, the CDR3 reads TGTGCCATCAGTCCGACAGTAGAGGATCAGCCCCAGCATTTT. This codes for CAISPTVEDQPQHF.

The table lists this clone with a count of one. The chain is built from TRBV5-1 and TRBJ2-7; no clear D gene. The germline gives CDR1 SGHRS, CDR2 YFSETQ. Trimming left V 1 base short and J 2 bases short, with 28 bases between. The CDR3 spans 20 residues. This CDR3 reads CASSLSPPIPSISHPYEQYF. The CDR3 bases are TGCGCCAGCAGCTTGTCACCCCCTATCCCTTCCATCAGCCACCCCTACGAGCAGTACTTC.

The rearrangement joins TRBV7-2 to TRBJ2-7; 9 bases are a match to TRBD1. CDR3 length equals 16 residues. Germline trimming cut 5 bases from V and 3 bases from J; bases unmatched to any gene: 11. Looked up from germline, CDR1 is SGHTA and CDR2 is FQGNSA. The CDR3 DNA reads TGTGCCAGCAGCCTCACAGGGGGCCCATCCGTCTACGAGCAGTACTTC. Protein product: CASSLTGGPSVYEQYF.

V usage is TRBV5-1 and J usage is TRBJ1-2; TRBD1 agrees at 7 bases. The trim removed 4 bases at V and 1 base at J, leaving 10 bases unmatched. Germline V lookup: CDR1 SGHRS, CDR2 YFSETQ. The CDR3 spans 16 residues. The CDR3 here is CASSKTDNRGNYGYTF. In DNA form, the CDR3 reads TGCGCCAGCAGCAAAACCGATAACAGGGGTAACTATGGCTACACCTTC.

V gene TRBV19 combines with J gene TRBJ2-5; no reliable D call. The CDR3 covers 13 residues. CDR1 is LNHDA and CDR2 is SQIVND in the germline V gene (reference sequence). V shed 1 base and J shed 3 bases, with 6 bases lying between them. CDR3 DNA sequence: TGTGCCAGTAGTATAGGTAATAAAGAGACCCAGTACTTC. Protein product: CASSIGNKETQYF.

In DNA, the CDR3 is TGTGCCAGCAGCCAAGTCGCGGTAGAGACCCAGTACTTC. Its translation: CASSQVAVETQYF. The V call is TRBV14, the J call TRBJ2-5, with D uncertain. The CDR3 has 13 residues. V was shortened by 1 base and J by 4 bases, with 7 bases between the two germline ends. The germline V gene encodes CDR1 SGHDN and CDR2 FVKESK.

The genes are TRBV5-8 and TRBJ2-5; D call uncertain. This CDR3 spans 15 amino acids. Germline lookup yields CDR1 SGHTS and CDR2 YDEGEE. Between the trimmed V and J ends, which lost 1 base and 4 bases, there was a span of 14 bases. CDR3 coding DNA: TGTGCCAGCAGCTTGAACCAGGTATCGCGAGAGACCCAGTACTTC. Translation gives CASSLNQVSRETQYF.

The J gene is TRBJ2-3, the V gene TRBV7-9; D might be TRBD1 (5 bases). The V and J ends lost 3 bases and 4 bases respectively, with 11 bases between them. This CDR3 region has 14 residues. Germline V gene sequence: CDR1 SEHNR, CDR2 FQNEAQ (reference sequence). CDR3 region: CASSFGRAADTQYF. The CDR3 DNA is TGTGCCAGCAGCTTCGGCAGGGCCGCAGATACGCAGTATTTT.

The chain has TRBV2 and TRBJ1-5; the D is unclear. Per the germline V gene, CDR1 is SNHLY and CDR2 is FYNNEI. The CDR3 has 14 residues. The V and J ends lost 4 bases and 0 bases respectively, with 7 bases between them. CDR3 amino acids: CASSGGFSNQPQHF. Written as DNA, the CDR3 is TGTGCCAGCAGTGGCGGGTTTAGCAATCAGCCCCAGCATTTT.

This clone was detected only a few times. The chain recombines TRBV5-3 with TRBJ1-5; D unresolved. TRBV5-3 is an ORF, with its function uncertain. This CDR3 has 13 amino acids. The chain's CDR3 is CVWPAYSNQPQHF. As DNA, the CDR3 is TGTGTTTGGCCAGCCTATAGCAATCAGCCCCAGCATTTT.

The table lists this clone with a few counts. The chain combines TRBV6-1 with TRBJ2-7; D uncertain. The CDR3 loop spans 14 amino acids. Germline lookup yields CDR1 MNHNS and CDR2 SASEGT. Trimming removed 6 bases at V and 6 bases at J, with 18 bases between. The CDR3 loop reads CASRTSNGLGEQYF. CDR3 sequence (DNA): TGTGCCAGCAGGACCTCGAACGGCCTGGGCGAGCAGTACTTC.

With respect to this clone: This CDR3 is also generated by other DNA sequences in the sample. The chain employs TRBV5-4 and TRBJ2-1; tentatively, D is TRBD2 (5 bases). Germline CDR1 SGHNT, CDR2 YYREEE (reference sequence). The V end lost 0 bases, the J end lost 7 bases, and 8 bases lay between the germline ends. There are 13 residues in the CDR3. This CDR3 is CASSLGGYNEQFF. CDR3 nucleotide sequence: TGTGCCAGCAGCTTGGGCGGGTATAATGAGCAGTTCTTC.

The gene calls are TRBV5-1 and TRBJ1-5, with 7 bases that match TRBD1. The CDR3 sequence is 13 residues long. Unmatched junction bases numbered 5, after V lost 4 bases and J lost 7 bases. Germline V gives CDR1 SGHRS, CDR2 YFSETQ. Written as DNA, the CDR3 is TGCGCCAGCAGCCCCCAGGGGGAACAGCCCCAGCATTTT. Amino acids: CASSPQGEQPQHF. The full variable domain, rest sourced from reference TRBV5-1 and TRBJ1-5, is KAGVTQTPRYLIKTRGQQVTLSCSPISGHRSVSWYQQTPGQGLQFLFEYFSETQRNKGNFPGRFSGRQFSNSRSEMNVSTLELGDSALYLCASSPQGEQPQHFGDGTRLSIL.

V is TRBV2 and J is TRBJ2-7, with TRBD2 as a possible D gene (5 bases). The CDR3 loop spans 11 amino acids. Germline CDR1 reads SNHLY; CDR2 reads FYNNEI. V was cut by 5 bases and J by 5 bases, with 7 bases left in between. The CDR3 sequence: CASSRGNEQYF. CDR3 nucleotide sequence: TGTGCCAGCAGTCGAGGGAACGAGCAGTACTTC.